A selection of T cell receptor beta chains follows, all from one sample in a study of control samples from healthy donors and cancer patients. Measured with immunoSEQ multiplex PCR; TCRdb has only the in-frame clones, and not every one. The sample holds more than 95,000 clones, 85% to 90% seen once. Sequenced: blood. The origin of the receptors is a woman in her 70s in good health. CDR3s include the opening cysteine and the closing phenylalanine or tryptophan. Fields, in order: V gene, clone size, J gene, D gene, CDR3 protein, CDR3 DNA. A D gene is named only where the DNA matches it firmly. Rows give clone size only sometimes, using once, few, many, or a class for an expanded clone.

V: TRBV6-2/TRBV6-3
size: -
J: TRBJ1-2
D: TRBD1
CDR3: CASSRTGLYGYTF
DNA: TGTGCCAGCAGCCGGACAGGGCTCTATGGCTACACCTTC

V: TRBV7-3
size: -
J: TRBJ1-2
D: -
CDR3: CASSFSGLYGYTF
DNA: TGTGCCAGCAGCTTTTCGGGCCTCTATGGCTACACCTTC

V: TRBV10-3
size: once
J: TRBJ2-1
D: -
CDR3: CAISGTQSSYNEQFF
DNA: TGTGCCATCAGCGGGACACAGAGCTCCTACAATGAGCAGTTCTTC

V: TRBV29-1
size: -
J: TRBJ1-2
D: -
CDR3: CSVEDSGAGYTF
DNA: TGCAGCGTTGAAGATTCTGGGGCTGGCTACACCTTC

V: TRBV11-2
size: -
J: TRBJ2-7
D: -
CDR3: CASTQRGSAAYEQYF
DNA: TGTGCCAGCACCCAAAGGGGAAGCGCCGCCTACGAGCAGTACTTC

V: TRBV5-6
size: -
J: TRBJ2-7
D: -
CDR3: CASSLYGGRTEQYF
DNA: TGTGCCAGCAGCTTGTACGGGGGACGGACCGAGCAGTACTTC

V: TRBV6-5
size: -
J: TRBJ2-7
D: -
CDR3: CATHASEVGEQYF
DNA: TGTGCCACCCACGCTTCCGAGGTGGGTGAGCAGTACTTC

V: TRBV19
size: -
J: TRBJ2-5
D: TRBD2
CDR3: CASSIQGGKETQYF
DNA: TGTGCCAGTAGTATCCAGGGAGGGAAAGAGACCCAGTACTTC

V: TRBV3-1/TRBV3-2
size: -
J: TRBJ1-1
D: -
CDR3: CASSQVGGETEAFF
DNA: TGTGCCAGCAGCCAAGTAGGGGGGGAGACTGAAGCTTTCTTT

V: TRBV7-2
size: -
J: TRBJ2-5
D: TRBD2
CDR3: CASGLVYETQYF
DNA: TGTGCCAGTGGACTAGTTTATGAGACCCAGTACTTC

V: TRBV27
size: -
J: TRBJ1-3
D: -
CDR3: CASSSRGGHSGNTIYF
DNA: TGTGCCAGCAGTTCCCGGGGGGGCCACTCTGGAAACACCATATATTTT

V: TRBV24-1
size: -
J: TRBJ2-2
D: -
CDR3: CATRVTNGNGELFF
DNA: TGTGCCACCAGGGTGACAAACGGGAACGGGGAGCTGTTTTTT

V: TRBV9
size: -
J: TRBJ2-1
D: -
CDR3: CASSSSPITYNEQFF
DNA: TGTGCCAGCAGCTCCAGCCCTATAACCTACAATGAGCAGTTCTTC

V: TRBV10-2
size: -
J: TRBJ2-7
D: -
CDR3: CASSESSGNSYEQYF
DNA: TGCGCCAGCAGTGAATCTTCCGGGAACTCCTACGAGCAGTACTTC

V: TRBV4-1
size: -
J: TRBJ1-3
D: -
CDR3: CASSQGRVGRSRDTIYF
DNA: TGCGCCAGCAGCCAAGGGAGGGTCGGGCGAAGCCGAGACACCATATATTTT

V: TRBV28
size: -
J: TRBJ2-7
D: TRBD2
CDR3: CASSLPRGSGGLEYEQYF
DNA: TGTGCCAGCAGTTTACCCCGGGGTAGCGGGGGGTTGGAGTACGAGCAGTACTTC

V: TRBV19
size: -
J: TRBJ1-6
D: -
CDR3: CASSETGSSYNSPLHF
DNA: TGTGCCAGTAGTGAGACAGGCAGCTCCTATAATTCACCCCTCCACTTT

V: TRBV24-1
size: -
J: TRBJ2-1
D: -
CDR3: CATSDVEGPTYNEQFF
DNA: TGTGCCACCAGTGATGTTGAGGGGCCAACCTACAATGAGCAGTTCTTC

V: TRBV15
size: -
J: TRBJ2-7
D: TRBD1
CDR3: CATSRDLWDSTYEQYF
DNA: TGTGCCACCAGCAGAGATCTATGGGACAGTACCTACGAGCAGTACTTC

V: TRBV6-2/TRBV6-3
size: -
J: TRBJ2-7
D: TRBD1
CDR3: CASSYGQAYTEQYF
DNA: TGTGCCAGCAGTTACGGACAGGCATATACCGAGCAGTACTTC

V: TRBV10-2
size: -
J: TRBJ2-4
D: TRBD2
CDR3: CGVASGGYLAKNIQYF
DNA: TGCGGGGTGGCTAGCGGGGGTTATCTAGCCAAAAACATTCAGTACTTC

V: TRBV11-2
size: few
J: TRBJ1-6
D: -
CDR3: CASSGSLRGSYNSPLHF
DNA: TGTGCCAGCAGCGGGAGTTTACGGGGGAGCTATAATTCACCCCTCCACTTT

V: TRBV18
size: -
J: TRBJ2-1
D: -
CDR3: CASSPPGARITNEQFF
DNA: TGTGCCAGCTCACCACCTGGAGCCAGAATAACCAATGAGCAGTTCTTC

V: TRBV7-2
size: -
J: TRBJ2-1
D: TRBD2
CDR3: CASSRRAGGDNEQFF
DNA: TGTGCCAGCAGCCGCAGAGCGGGGGGGGACAATGAGCAGTTCTTC

V: TRBV6-5
size: few
J: TRBJ2-1
D: TRBD2
CDR3: CASSPRGGYHNEQFF
DNA: TGTGCCAGCAGCCCCCGGGGGGGCTACCACAATGAGCAGTTCTTC

V: TRBV4-3
size: -
J: TRBJ1-1
D: -
CDR3: CASSQDFGNTEAFF
DNA: TGCGCCAGCAGCCAAGATTTTGGAAACACTGAAGCTTTCTTT

V: TRBV6-5
size: -
J: TRBJ1-2
D: -
CDR3: CASRLQGYGYTF
DNA: TGTGCCAGCAGACTACAGGGTTATGGCTACACCTTC

V: TRBV5-1
size: -
J: TRBJ1-2
D: TRBD1
CDR3: CASSPDRDYGYTF
DNA: TGCGCCAGCAGTCCGGACAGGGACTATGGCTACACCTTC

V: TRBV6-1
size: -
J: TRBJ1-6
D: TRBD1
CDR3: CASSDGTGRNSPLHF
DNA: TGTGCCAGCAGTGATGGGACAGGGCGTAATTCACCCCTCCACTTT

V: TRBV18
size: -
J: TRBJ1-5
D: -
CDR3: CASSPTGPNQPQHF
DNA: TGTGCCAGCTCACCGACTGGACCCAATCAGCCCCAGCATTTT

V: TRBV11-2
size: -
J: TRBJ1-1
D: -
CDR3: CASSVRVDTEAFF
DNA: TGTGCCAGCAGCGTGCGGGTAGACACTGAAGCTTTCTTT

V: TRBV4-2
size: few
J: TRBJ1-6
D: TRBD1
CDR3: CASSHTGGDPSPLHF
DNA: TGTGCCAGCAGCCACACAGGGGGGGACCCTTCACCCCTCCACTTT

V: TRBV7-2
size: -
J: TRBJ1-5
D: TRBD1
CDR3: CASSLSGRQGANQPQHF
DNA: TGTGCCAGCAGCTTAAGCGGGAGACAGGGGGCGAATCAGCCCCAGCATTTT

V: TRBV5-1
size: -
J: TRBJ2-1
D: TRBD2
CDR3: CASEYSSGGEQFF
DNA: TGCGCCAGCGAGTACAGCTCGGGGGGTGAGCAGTTCTTC

V: TRBV5-1
size: -
J: TRBJ1-2
D: -
CDR3: CASSLGGGDGYTF
DNA: TGCGCCAGCAGCTTGGGCGGGGGCGATGGCTACACCTTC

V: TRBV9
size: -
J: TRBJ1-3
D: -
CDR3: CASSSRLVSGNTIYF
DNA: TGTGCCAGCAGCTCTCGTTTGGTCTCTGGAAACACCATATATTTT

V: TRBV3-1/TRBV3-2
size: -
J: TRBJ2-5
D: TRBD2
CDR3: CASSQDGGGQETQYF
DNA: TGTGCCAGCAGCCAAGACGGCGGGGGTCAAGAGACCCAGTACTTC

V: TRBV9
size: -
J: TRBJ2-1
D: TRBD2
CDR3: CASSVVGGASNEQFF
DNA: TGTGCCAGCAGCGTAGTCGGGGGGGCCAGTAATGAGCAGTTCTTC

V: TRBV5-8
size: -
J: TRBJ2-7
D: -
CDR3: CASSIRADGAYEQYF
DNA: TGTGCCAGCAGCATTAGGGCGGACGGAGCCTACGAGCAGTACTTC

V: TRBV29-1
size: -
J: TRBJ2-6
D: -
CDR3: CSAPGGQYSGANVLTF
DNA: TGCAGCGCTCCTGGTGGGCAATACTCTGGGGCCAACGTCCTGACTTTC

V: TRBV5-4
size: -
J: TRBJ2-3
D: -
CDR3: CASSLVSRGLRDTQYF
DNA: TGTGCCAGCAGCTTGGTTAGTCGCGGGCTAAGGGATACGCAGTATTTT

V: TRBV7-3
size: -
J: TRBJ1-1
D: TRBD1
CDR3: CASSQGQGEAFF
DNA: TGTGCCAGCAGCCAAGGACAGGGCGAAGCTTTCTTT

V: TRBV29-1
size: -
J: TRBJ2-5
D: -
CDR3: CSVETKGKTQYF
DNA: TGCAGCGTTGAAACAAAGGGGAAGACCCAGTACTTC

V: TRBV7-9
size: -
J: TRBJ1-2
D: -
CDR3: CASSPGGSSNGYTF
DNA: TGTGCCAGCAGCCCAGGCGGCAGTTCTAACGGCTACACCTTC

V: TRBV7-2
size: -
J: TRBJ2-1
D: TRBD2
CDR3: CASSWIAGGPNEQFF
DNA: TGTGCCAGCAGCTGGATAGCGGGGGGGCCCAATGAGCAGTTCTTC

V: TRBV18
size: -
J: TRBJ2-5
D: -
CDR3: CASSPQGGFQETQYF
DNA: TGTGCCAGCTCACCACAGGGGGGATTTCAAGAGACCCAGTACTTC

V: TRBV11-2
size: -
J: TRBJ2-2
D: -
CDR3: CASSFSGSTGELFF
DNA: TGTGCCAGCAGCTTCTCAGGGTCCACCGGGGAGCTGTTTTTT

V: TRBV7-9
size: -
J: TRBJ1-1
D: -
CDR3: CASSLEGLAEAFF
DNA: TGTGCCAGCAGCTTAGAAGGGTTGGCTGAAGCTTTCTTT

V: TRBV11-3
size: -
J: TRBJ1-1
D: TRBD1
CDR3: CASSEGQINTEAFF
DNA: TGTGCCAGCAGCGAGGGACAGATTAACACTGAAGCTTTCTTT

V: TRBV3-1/TRBV3-2
size: -
J: TRBJ2-5
D: -
CDR3: CASSEGTFGETQYF
DNA: TGTGCCAGCAGCGAGGGGACCTTCGGGGAGACCCAGTACTTC

V: TRBV6-1
size: once
J: TRBJ1-1
D: TRBD1
CDR3: CASSEQQGATEAFF
DNA: TGTGCCAGCAGTGAACAACAGGGGGCTACTGAAGCTTTCTTT

V: TRBV6-2/TRBV6-3
size: -
J: TRBJ1-5
D: TRBD1
CDR3: CASSLDRVSNQPQHF
DNA: TGTGCCAGCAGTTTGGACAGGGTTAGCAATCAGCCCCAGCATTTT

V: TRBV18
size: -
J: TRBJ1-2
D: TRBD1
CDR3: CASSQDREFYGYTF
DNA: TGTGCCAGCTCACAGGACAGGGAGTTCTATGGCTACACCTTC